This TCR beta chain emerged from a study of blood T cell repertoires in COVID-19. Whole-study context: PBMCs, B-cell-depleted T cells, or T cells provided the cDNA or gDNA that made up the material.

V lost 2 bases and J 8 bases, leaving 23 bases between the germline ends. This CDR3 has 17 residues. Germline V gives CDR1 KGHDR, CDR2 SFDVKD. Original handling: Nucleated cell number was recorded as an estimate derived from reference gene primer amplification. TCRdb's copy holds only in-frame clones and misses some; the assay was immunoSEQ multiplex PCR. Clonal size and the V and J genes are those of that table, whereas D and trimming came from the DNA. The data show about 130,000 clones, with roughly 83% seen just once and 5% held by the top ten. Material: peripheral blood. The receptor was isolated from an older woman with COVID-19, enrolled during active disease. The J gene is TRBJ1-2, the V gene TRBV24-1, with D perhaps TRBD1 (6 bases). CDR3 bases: TGTGCCACCAGTGATTCTTTCCTTGATACAGGGCCCACCGGCTACACCTTC. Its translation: CATSDSFLDTGPTGYTF.